A selection of T cell receptor beta chains follows, all from one sample in a study of cytomegalovirus exposure and HLA in healthy donors. Profiling relied on immunoSEQ multiplex PCR, and the TCRdb table lists in-frame clones only, not all of them. The profile shows about 150,000 clones, approximately 86% of them singletons. Sequencing input: PBMCs. These receptors came from a man younger than 30 in good health and CMV-seropositive. CDR3s leave out the opening cysteine and the closing phenylalanine or tryptophan.

j_call,v_call,cdr3_aa
TRBJ2-7,TRBV2,ASSGRQTLYEQY
TRBJ2-1,TRBV27,ASSLEGGSKSYNEQF
TRBJ2-7,TRBV19,ASIAQGASYEQY
TRBJ1-1,TRBV11-2,ASSPFLGTGNTEAF
TRBJ2-5,TRBV21-1,ASSKGGLGGTQY
TRBJ2-3,TRBV6-1,ASSAGLDVSTDTQY
TRBJ2-7,TRBV30,AWSVPGLAGYEQY
TRBJ1-4,TRBV5-6,ASSTGTGGMDEKLF
TRBJ1-1,TRBV7-3,ASSLWATSEAF
TRBJ2-2,TRBV7-3,ASSSSGGELF
TRBJ1-2,TRBV18,ASSPSEAGRIYGYT
TRBJ1-5,TRBV7-2,ASSRGTGVVDNQPQH
TRBJ2-7,TRBV19,ASSPPGTGTYEQY
TRBJ1-3,TRBV7-2,ASSPGQGKGNTIY
TRBJ1-1,TRBV9,ASSVLSGGEAF
TRBJ2-1,TRBV4-3,ASSQDWWGGLNEQF
TRBJ1-5,TRBV6-5,ASSYVQGVQPQH
TRBJ2-7,TRBV9,ASSDGTSGPEEQY
TRBJ1-2,TRBV15,ATSKRSGVAMHGYT
TRBJ2-7,TRBV6-5,ASSYERGAEQY
TRBJ2-7,TRBV27,ASSLSPRDRVTSILRGQY
TRBJ1-6,TRBV7-2,ASSLGGFDNSPLH
TRBJ1-1,TRBV4-3,ASSQDRWDTEAF
TRBJ1-6,TRBV4-2,ASSQDGVDRGNSPLH
TRBJ2-5,TRBV7-2,ASSLQGARETQY
TRBJ1-3,TRBV6-5,ASSRTGFNTIY